The 23 T cell receptor beta chains presented below share a single source sample, sequenced in a study of Ad26.COV2.S vaccination and SARS-CoV-2 variants (dated by TCRdb to the early 2020s). Read against the paper, the sample's treatment or condition label means: 15 to 20 received Ad26.COV2.S at low or high dose, single or two shots; a few received placebo; per-sample allocation not given. For vaccine and placebo recipients, repertoires were sequenced using samples collected on day 63 after the first injection. To prepare the library, the immunoSEQ multiplex PCR assay was applied. The source is immuneACCESS, and TCRdb retained only in-frame sequences with V and J called. Part of the clones is not carried over; for the studies checked, unresolved V genes explain less than half of this, and the remainder is unexplained. Across this sample there are about 400,000 clones, with roughly 80% seen only once. The ten biggest clones cover nearly 7.5% of the sample.

The specimen was peripheral blood, collected in a trial of Ad26.COV2.S vaccine versus placebo. These receptors originate from a person between 18 and 65 years old who received the Ad26.COV2.S COVID-19 vaccine or a placebo.

The count of this clone is one. The CDR3: CASSQGSSGGDEQFF. CDR3 nucleotide sequence: TGTGCCAGCAGCCAAGGGTCTAGCGGGGGGGATGAGCAGTTCTTC. The chain recombines TRBV4-2 with TRBJ2-1, with 12 positions matching TRBD2. The trim removed 1 base at V and 8 bases at J, leaving 3 bases unmatched. There are 15 residues in the CDR3. In germline, CDR1 is LGHNA, CDR2 YNFKEQ.

The V and J genes are TRBV6-5 and TRBJ1-5; no firm D call. V lost 8 bases, J lost 2 bases, and 10 bases lay in between. Germline V gene lookup returns CDR1 MNHEY and CDR2 SVGAGI. There are 13 residues in the CDR3. CDR3 nucleotides: TGTGCCAGCGGGGTTGCGGGCAATCAGCCCCAGCATTTT. Protein sequence: CASGVAGNQPQHF.

The chain couples TRBV29-1 to TRBJ1-1; TRBD1 matches at 9 bases. The J segment lost 9 bases and the V segment lost 6 bases, leaving 2 bases of the junction unmatched. The CDR3 covers 10 residues. Germline V gene data show CDR1 as SQVTM and CDR2 as ANQGSEA. CDR3 residues: CSVTGGKAFF. CDR3 coding DNA: TGCAGCGTAACAGGGGGCAAAGCTTTCTTT.

V and J are TRBV24-1 and TRBJ2-2, with D perhaps TRBD1 or TRBD2 (7 bases each). V lost 3 bases to trimming and J lost 3 bases, with 16 bases between them. This CDR3 is 17 amino acids long. Per the germline V gene, CDR1 is KGHDR and CDR2 is SFDVKD. Here the CDR3 reads CATSDTKSGGDTGELFF. The CDR3 nucleotides read TGTGCCACCAGTGATACCAAATCAGGGGGGGACACCGGGGAGCTGTTTTTT.

This clone was recorded only once. V usage is TRBV19 and J usage is TRBJ1-1; no definite D call. With 7 bases removed from V and 1 base from J, the gap between germline ends came to 10 bases. The CDR3 is made up of 13 amino acids. Germline CDR1 reads LNHDA; CDR2 reads SQIVND (reference sequence). CDR3 residues: CASNFRGNTEAFF. CDR3 in DNA: TGTGCCAGTAACTTCCGGGGGAACACTGAAGCTTTCTTT.

This clone was observed a single time. The chain uses TRBV12-5 and TRBJ2-7; D is undetermined. The germline V gene has CDR1 LGHNT and CDR2 FRNRAP. The CDR3 totals 13 residues. V lost 1 base and J lost 3, with 7 bases in between. The CDR3 sequence is CASGLEVHYEQYF. The CDR3 DNA sequence: TGTGCTAGTGGTTTGGAAGTACACTACGAGCAGTACTTC.

Notes on this clone: Additional DNA sequences in this sample encode the identical CDR3. CDR3 protein: CASSVLGGNTEAFF. CDR3 nucleotides: TGTGCCAGCAGCGTGTTGGGAGGGAACACTGAAGCTTTCTTT. This chain connects TRBV7-2 to TRBJ1-1; D not certain. The ends were cut back, 5 bases at V and 1 base at J, with 11 bases in the middle. Looked up from germline, CDR1 is SGHTA and CDR2 is FQGNSA. The CDR3 consists of 14 residues.

The V gene is TRBV11-3, the J gene TRBJ2-2; possibly TRBD2 for D (5 bases). Germline CDR1 reads SGHNT; CDR2 reads YENEEA. V lost 5 bases, J lost 8 bases, and 18 bases lay in between. The CDR3 consists of 15 residues. In nucleotides, the CDR3 is TGTGCCAGCAGCCCGCCGGGCCTAGCCACGGGGGAGCTGTTTTTT. Residues: CASSPPGLATGELFF.

In regard to this clone: Other DNA variants within this sample encode the same CDR3. This chain joins TRBV18 and TRBJ1-5; TRBD1 might be the D (5 bases). From germline, CDR1 is KGHSH and CDR2 LQKENI. V gave up 3 bases and J gave up 1 base, with 7 bases separating them. CDR3 length equals 14 residues. The CDR3 reads CASSPGQSNQPQHF. The CDR3 region has the DNA TGTGCCAGCTCACCCGGACAAAGCAATCAGCCCCAGCATTTT. Filled out from reference TRBV18 and TRBJ1-5, the complete variable domain reads NAGVMQNPRHLVRRRGQEARLRCSPMKGHSHVYWYRQLPEEGLKFMVYLQKENIIDESGMPKERFSAEFPKEGPSILRIQQVVRGDSAAYFCASSPGQSNQPQHFGDGTRLSIL.

The gene calls are TRBV27 and TRBJ2-2; D might be TRBD2 (5 bases). This CDR3 comprises 14 residues. V dropped 7 bases and J dropped 5 bases, with 14 bases sitting between them. CDR1 is MNHEY and CDR2 is SMNVEV in the germline V gene (reference sequence). This chain's CDR3 is CASKGAGPTGELFF. The CDR3 nucleotides are TGTGCCAGCAAAGGCGCGGGTCCGACCGGGGAGCTGTTTTTT.

V gene TRBV10-1 combines with J gene TRBJ2-1, with 13 bases fitting TRBD2. The V gene's germline CDR1 is WNHNN and CDR2 SYGVQD (reference sequence). The CDR3 extends over 18 amino acids. J lost 7 bases, V lost 10 bases, and 19 bases had no gene match. This chain's CDR3 is CANLKGLAGRPRENEQFF. As DNA, the CDR3 is TGCGCCAACTTGAAGGGACTAGCGGGACGGCCGAGGGAAAATGAGCAGTTCTTC.

The V gene is TRBV7-2, the J gene TRBJ2-7; D might be TRBD1 (6 bases). The V and J ends lost 2 bases and 6 bases respectively, with 17 bases between them. CDR1 and CDR2 from the germline V gene are SGHTA and FQGNSA. The CDR3 totals 15 residues. The CDR3, as DNA: TGTGCCAGCAGCTTACGGATGGGACAAACCGTCGAGCAGTACTTC. Its protein is CASSLRMGQTVEQYF.

The rearrangement uses TRBV30 and TRBJ2-1; D may be TRBD2 (6 bases). This CDR3 has 13 residues. V shed 1 base and J shed 10 bases, with 14 bases lying between them. Per the germline V gene, CDR1 is GTSNPN and CDR2 is SVGIG (reference sequence). This chain's CDR3 is CAWSATSGKEQFF. The CDR3 DNA reads as TGTGCCTGGAGTGCGACTAGTGGGAAGGAGCAGTTCTTC.

The gene calls are TRBV7-9 and TRBJ1-1; 9 bases are a match to TRBD1. V gave up 4 bases and J gave up 4 bases; unmatched junction bases: 7. The CDR3 loop spans 15 amino acids. The germline V gene has CDR1 SEHNR and CDR2 FQNEAQ (reference sequence). Here the CDR3 reads CASSSRQGVSTEAFF. The CDR3, as DNA: TGTGCCAGCAGCTCAAGACAGGGGGTAAGCACTGAAGCTTTCTTT.

The chain has TRBV14 and TRBJ1-5; no clear D gene. The CDR3 covers 14 residues. The V end lost 0 bases, the J end lost 13 bases, and 16 bases lay between the germline ends. CDR1 and CDR2 (germline): SGHDN, FVKESK. DNA of the CDR3: TGTGCCAGCAGCCAAGAACCATTGTCAGGATATCAGCATTTT. Translated: CASSQEPLSGYQHF. Combining the CDR3 with reference TRBV14 and TRBJ1-5 gives the whole variable domain EAGVTQFPSHSVIEKGQTVTLRCDPISGHDNLYWYRRVMGKEIKFLLHFVKESKQDESGMPNNRFLAERTGGTYSTLKVQPAELEDSGVYFCASSQEPLSGYQHFGDGTRLSIL.

This sequence joins TRBV27 and TRBJ2-7; the match to TRBD1 covers 9 bases. CDR3 length: 15 residues. Trimming removed 8 bases from V and 6 bases from J; junction bases left unmatched: 14. CDR1 is MNHEY and CDR2 is SMNVEV in the germline V gene (reference sequence). CDR3 in amino acids: CASSPSGTGLAEQYF. In nucleotides, the CDR3 is TGTGCCAGCTCCCCCTCCGGGACAGGGTTAGCCGAGCAGTACTTC.

This clone was counted a few times. J is TRBJ1-1 and V is TRBV5-1; D gene ambiguous. This CDR3 contains 14 residues. Germline-derived CDR1 and CDR2 are SGHRS and YFSETQ. Trimming stripped 5 bases from V and 1 base from J, with 12 bases between. The CDR3 bases are TGCGCCAGCAGTAGGCTATCAGCGAACACTGAAGCTTTCTTT. Amino acids: CASSRLSANTEAFF.

This chain uses TRBV3-1 (or the pseudogene TRBV3-2) with TRBJ2-7, with D possibly TRBD1 on 6 matching bases. The length of the CDR3 is 13 residues. Germline V gives CDR1 LGHDT, CDR2 YNNKEL (reference sequence). Trimming cost V 2 bases and J 5 bases, with 10 bases left between them. Written as DNA, the CDR3 is TGTGCCAGCAGCCAAAGCTGGGGGCACGAGCAGTACTTC. As protein: CASSQSWGHEQYF.

As regards this clone: A read error is possible here, since a much larger clone lies one base away. Other nucleotide sequences from this sample produce the same CDR3. The chain recombines TRBV7-3 with TRBJ2-2; D remains ambiguous. The CDR3 is made up of 13 amino acids. Germline-derived CDR1 and CDR2 are SGHTA and FQGTGA. Between the trimmed V and J ends, which lost 2 bases and 6 bases, there was a span of 7 bases. CDR3 amino acids: CASSLSVPGELFF. CDR3 sequence (DNA): TGTGCCAGCAGCTTATCCGTCCCCGGGGAGCTGTTTTTT. Full variable domain (missing parts from reference TRBV7-3 and TRBJ2-2): GAGVSQTPSNKVTEKGKYVELRCDPISGHTALYWYRQSLGQGPEFLIYFQGTGAADDSGLPNDRFFAVRPEGSVSTLKIQRTERGDSAVYLCASSLSVPGELFFGEGSRLTVL.

The chain couples TRBV11-2 to TRBJ2-1; 7 nucleotides match TRBD2. Losses at the gene ends were 5 bases for V and 5 bases for J; bases not matched to a gene: 9. CDR3 size: 15 residues. CDR1 and CDR2 from the germline V gene are SGHAT and FQNNGV. This CDR3 is CASSPGAGTHNEQFF. As DNA, the CDR3 is TGTGCCAGCAGCCCCGGAGCGGGGACGCACAATGAGCAGTTCTTC.

The chain recombines TRBV18 with TRBJ2-3, with TRBD2 matching over 7 bases. The trim removed 2 bases at V and 0 bases at J, leaving 11 bases unmatched. This CDR3 region has 18 residues. Germline values: CDR1 KGHSH, CDR2 LQKENI. The DNA of the CDR3 is TGTGCCAGCTCACCATCATATTCTAGCGGAGAAAGCACAGATACGCAGTATTTT. Its translation: CASSPSYSSGESTDTQYF.

The gene calls are TRBV6-5 and TRBJ2-5, with D possibly matching TRBD1 (6 bases). The V end lost 6 bases, the J end lost 2 bases, and 13 bases lay between the germline ends. The CDR3 sequence is 14 residues long. The germline V gene encodes CDR1 MNHEY and CDR2 SVGAGI. CDR3 in amino acids: CASRRTGRQETQYF. For the CDR3, the DNA is TGTGCCAGCAGACGAACAGGGAGACAAGAGACCCAGTACTTC.

In DNA form, the CDR3 reads TGCAGCGTCCACGCCTGGAACACTGAAGCTTTCTTT. The encoded protein is CSVHAWNTEAFF. The rearrangement uses TRBV29-1 and TRBJ1-1; D gene unclear. Germline V gives CDR1 SQVTM, CDR2 ANQGSEA. The CDR3 totals 12 residues. Trimming stripped 6 bases from V and 1 base from J, with 9 bases between.